A single sample is the source of the 29 T cell receptor beta chains below, sequenced in a study of blood T cell repertoires in COVID-19. Measured with immunoSEQ multiplex PCR; TCRdb has only the in-frame clones, and not every one. The table shows about 100,000 clones, with roughly 91% occurring only once. Material: peripheral blood. The receptors derive from a human donor in a cohort sampled during active COVID-19.

The rearrangement links TRBV30 to TRBJ1-1; tentative D call: TRBD1 (5 bases). The CDR3 contains 14 residues. Per germline, CDR1 GTSNPN and CDR2 SVGIG (reference sequence). V dropped 0 bases and J dropped 6 bases, with 14 bases sitting between them. The CDR3 DNA reads TGTGCCTGGAGTGTACACTCGGGGGTTTCTGAAGCTTTCTTT. It translates to CAWSVHSGVSEAFF.

V usage is TRBV6-5 and J usage is TRBJ1-4, with 8 bases aligning to TRBD1. Germline V gene lookup returns CDR1 MNHEY and CDR2 SVGAGI. The V gene end was trimmed by 6 bases and the J gene end by 12 bases; junction bases not matched to a gene: 12. The CDR3 runs 14 residues. DNA for the CDR3: TGTGCCAGCAGAGCCGGACAGGGCGCTCAAGAACTGTTTTTT. Its protein product is CASRAGQGAQELFF.

The V and J genes are TRBV12-5 and TRBJ1-4; TRBD1 is a possible D gene (6 bases). Germline V gene data show CDR1 as LGHNT and CDR2 as FRNRAP. The ends were cut back, 3 bases at V and 5 bases at J, with 7 bases in the middle. The CDR3 extends over 13 amino acids. The CDR3 spells CASGLTGNEKLFF. The CDR3 nucleotides are TGTGCTAGTGGTTTAACAGGGAATGAAAAACTGTTTTTT.

The V gene is TRBV28, the J gene TRBJ2-7, with D maybe TRBD1 (6 bases). Trimming stripped 5 bases from V and 4 bases from J, with 15 bases between. Germline loops: CDR1 MDHEN, CDR2 SYDVKM. This CDR3 has 14 amino acids. The CDR3 DNA is TGTGCCAGCAGTCCCTTGTACAGGGCTTACGAGCAGTACTTC. Residues: CASSPLYRAYEQYF.

This rearrangement joins TRBV28 to TRBJ2-2; 8 nucleotides match TRBD1. Per germline, CDR1 MDHEN and CDR2 SYDVKM. This CDR3 is built from 16 residues. Losses at the gene ends were 5 bases for V and 3 bases for J; bases not matched to a gene: 8. CDR3 amino acids: CASSGQGAADTGELFF. The CDR3 DNA is TGTGCCAGCAGTGGCCAGGGGGCTGCGGACACCGGGGAGCTGTTTTTT.

V gene TRBV10-2 combines with J gene TRBJ1-4; D ambiguous. Trimming left V 4 bases short and J 8 bases short, with 11 bases between. CDR3 length equals 13 residues. Germline-derived CDR1 and CDR2 are WSHSY and SAAADI. CDR3 bases: TGCGCCAGCAGTGGAGAGGGCGCGGAAAAACTGTTTTTT. It encodes CASSGEGAEKLFF.

V and J are TRBV7-2 and TRBJ2-5; TRBD1 matches at 8 bases. This CDR3 region has 16 residues. Per germline, CDR1 SGHTA and CDR2 FQGNSA. V shed 5 bases and J 5 bases; nucleotides not matched to a gene: 13. CDR3 DNA sequence: TGTGCCAGCAGCCCTTCGCGGACAGGGAGAAGGGAGACCCAGTACTTC. Amino acids: CASSPSRTGRRETQYF.

The chain combines TRBV5-1 with TRBJ2-1; TRBD2 matches at 7 bases. V trimming: 5 bases; J trimming: 2 bases; junction bases outside the gene matches: 10. CDR1 SGHRS and CDR2 YFSETQ come from the germline V gene. There are 16 residues in the CDR3. The CDR3 DNA follows: TGCGCCAGCAGTTGGACGGGACTAACCCCCTACAATGAGCAGTTCTTC. Residues: CASSWTGLTPYNEQFF. Full variable domain (outside the CDR3, taken from reference TRBV5-1 and TRBJ2-1): KAGVTQTPRYLIKTRGQQVTLSCSPISGHRSVSWYQQTPGQGLQFLFEYFSETQRNKGNFPGRFSGRQFSNSRSEMNVSTLELGDSALYLCASSWTGLTPYNEQFFGPGTRLTVL.

The chain has TRBV5-1 and TRBJ2-2, with TRBD2 identical over 8 bases. Germline CDR1 and CDR2: SGHRS and YFSETQ. Trimming removed 0 bases from V and 5 bases from J; junction bases left unmatched: 3. This CDR3 is built from 15 residues. In DNA, the CDR3 is TGCGCCAGCAGCTTGGAAGCGGGGGTGACCGGGGAGCTGTTTTTT. Protein product: CASSLEAGVTGELFF.

This clone was seen once. V usage is TRBV7-9 and J usage is TRBJ1-1, with TRBD1 matching 8 bases. With 4 bases clipped from V and 0 bases from J, the junction kept 16 bases outside the gene matches. CDR3 size: 19 residues. Germline lookup yields CDR1 SEHNR and CDR2 FQNEAQ (reference sequence). The CDR3 region is CASSSPPRTGSLMNTEAFF. The CDR3 DNA reads as TGTGCCAGCAGCTCCCCCCCTCGGACAGGGTCTTTAATGAACACTGAAGCTTTCTTT. Drawing the rest from reference TRBV7-9 and TRBJ1-1, the complete variable domain is DTGVSQNPRHKITKRGQNVTFRCDPISEHNRLYWYRQTLGQGPEFLTYFQNEAQLEKSRLLSDRFSAERPKGSFSTLEIQRTEQGDSAMYLCASSSPPRTGSLMNTEAFFGQGTRLTVV.

The rearrangement joins TRBV27 to TRBJ2-7; D might be TRBD2 (6 bases). V was clipped by 5 bases and J by 2 bases, with 16 bases between them. Germline assignment: CDR1 MNHEY and CDR2 SMNVEV (reference sequence). The CDR3 runs 15 residues. CDR3 residues: CASSPGGTPTYEQYF. CDR3 bases: TGTGCCAGCAGTCCAGGCGGGACGCCAACCTACGAGCAGTACTTC.

The J gene is TRBJ2-7, the V gene TRBV29-1; no definite D call. The CDR3 runs to 15 residues. V lost 7 bases, J lost 2 bases, and 21 bases lay in between. Germline V gene data show CDR1 as SQVTM and CDR2 as ANQGSEA. As DNA, the CDR3 is TGCAGCGCCGTAGGAGTGGCCTACCGAACCTACGAGCAGTACTTC. Protein: CSAVGVAYRTYEQYF.

The rearrangement uses TRBV20-1 and TRBJ1-2; 12 nucleotides agree with TRBD1. This CDR3 contains 14 residues. V was pared by 3 bases and J by 8 bases, with 7 bases of the junction left unmatched. The germline V gene encodes CDR1 DFQATT and CDR2 SNEGSKA (reference sequence). This chain's CDR3 is CSASRDRGHGGYTF. As DNA, the CDR3 is TGCAGTGCTAGTCGGGACAGGGGGCACGGCGGCTACACCTTC.

The chain recombines TRBV12-5 with TRBJ2-7, with D perhaps matching TRBD1 (6 bases). Between the trimmed V and J ends, which lost 0 bases and 6 bases, there was a span of 6 bases. This CDR3 region has 12 residues. Germline-derived CDR1 and CDR2 are LGHNT and FRNRAP. The DNA for the CDR3 is TGTGCTAGTGGTTTGGTGGACAGCGAGCAGTACTTC. It yields the protein CASGLVDSEQYF.

This clone appeared a single time. The V gene is TRBV10-2, the J gene TRBJ1-1; D is possibly TRBD1 (5 bases). Looked up from germline, CDR1 is WSHSY and CDR2 is SAAADI. The CDR3 loop spans 14 amino acids. The ends were cut back, 8 bases at V and 5 bases at J, with 18 bases in the middle. For the CDR3, the DNA is TGCGCCAGCGGGCAGGGTCGACTCAGGACTGAAGCTTTCTTT. This codes for CASGQGRLRTEAFF.

This rearrangement joins TRBV5-1 to TRBJ1-1, with a weak D call TRBD1 (5 bases). The CDR3 runs 13 residues. Germline V gene sequence: CDR1 SGHRS, CDR2 YFSETQ. Between the trimmed V and J ends, which lost 2 bases and 8 bases, there was a span of 13 bases. The DNA of the CDR3 is TGCGCCAGCAGCTTAAGGAGGGGAGGGGAAGCTTTCTTT. It is translated as CASSLRRGGEAFF. The full variable domain, with the rest looked up from reference TRBV5-1 and TRBJ1-1, is KAGVTQTPRYLIKTRGQQVTLSCSPISGHRSVSWYQQTPGQGLQFLFEYFSETQRNKGNFPGRFSGRQFSNSRSEMNVSTLELGDSALYLCASSLRRGGEAFFGQGTRLTVV.

The rearrangement uses TRBV19 and TRBJ1-6; 8 nucleotides align to TRBD1. The CDR3 loop spans 15 amino acids. Trimming at V came to 3 bases and at J to 13 bases, leaving 11 bases not matched to a gene. Germline CDR1 reads LNHDA; CDR2 reads SQIVND (reference sequence). Here the CDR3 DNA reads TGTGCCAGTAGTATCCTAACAGGGGGATCCTCCCCCCTCCACTTT. It translates to CASSILTGGSSPLHF. The whole variable domain, filled in from reference TRBV19 and TRBJ1-6, reads DGGITQSPKYLFRKEGQNVTLSCEQNLNHDAMYWYRQDPGQGLRLIYYSQIVNDFQKGDIAEGYSVSREKKESFPLTVTSAQKNPTAFYLCASSILTGGSSPLHFGNGTRLTVT.

This clone was seen once. The chain recombines TRBV7-8 with TRBJ2-1; D may be TRBD2 (7 bases). V shed 5 bases and J shed 6 bases, with 23 bases lying between them. Germline CDR1 is SGHVS and CDR2 is FQNEAQ. CDR3 length: 17 residues. As DNA, the CDR3 is TGTGCCAGCAGCGCCCCCCTGGGAGGGGGGGGGTCCAATGAGCAGTTCTTC. Amino acid sequence: CASSAPLGGGGSNEQFF.

This clone was detected only once. V usage is TRBV5-1 and J usage is TRBJ2-5; D may be TRBD1 (5 bases). V was shortened by 4 bases and J by 5 bases, with 15 bases between the two germline ends. The germline gives CDR1 SGHRS, CDR2 YFSETQ. CDR3 size: 14 residues. The CDR3 sequence: CASSPDRSGETQYF. CDR3 nucleotide sequence: TGCGCCAGCAGCCCGGACCGATCAGGGGAGACCCAGTACTTC.

This clone was detected a few times. This rearrangement joins TRBV28 to TRBJ1-6, with D uncertain. V lost 3 bases and J 2 bases, leaving 5 bases between the germline ends. This CDR3 region has 14 residues. The germline gives CDR1 MDHEN, CDR2 SYDVKM. The CDR3 reads CASSLRAYNSPLHF. The CDR3 DNA follows: TGTGCCAGCAGTTTGCGGGCCTATAATTCACCCCTCCACTTT.

This rearrangement joins TRBV9 to TRBJ1-1; TRBD1 matches at 7 bases. The J segment lost 5 bases and the V segment lost 2 bases, leaving 6 bases of the junction unmatched. The CDR3 contains 14 residues. The germline V gene has CDR1 SGDLS and CDR2 YYNGEE. CDR3 residues: CASSVDPRGTEAFF. The CDR3 nucleotides read TGTGCCAGCAGCGTCGATCCCAGGGGGACTGAAGCTTTCTTT.

The chain combines TRBV18 with TRBJ1-6; 8 positions agree with TRBD1. V was clipped by 3 bases and J by 4 bases; unmatched bases: 8. The CDR3 length is 17 residues. CDR1 and CDR2 (germline): KGHSH, LQKENI. As DNA, the CDR3 is TGTGCCAGCTCACCGATGCAGGGGGCTTCTTATAATTCACCCCTCCACTTT. It specifies CASSPMQGASYNSPLHF.

The chain combines TRBV28 with TRBJ1-4; possibly TRBD1 for D (5 bases). This CDR3 is built from 13 residues. The V gene's germline CDR1 is MDHEN and CDR2 SYDVKM. The V end lost 6 bases, the J end lost 5 bases, and 10 bases lay between the germline ends. CDR3: CASRGGQNEKLFF. In DNA, the CDR3 is TGTGCCAGCAGGGGGGGTCAGAATGAAAAACTGTTTTTT.

The rearrangement joins TRBV4-2 to TRBJ2-3, with 8 nucleotides matching TRBD2. CDR3 length: 16 amino acids. CDR1 is LGHNA, CDR2 YNFKEQ, per germline. Losses at the gene ends were 3 bases for V and 2 bases for J; bases not matched to a gene: 7. CDR3 sequence reads: CASSQPRGGATDTQYF. The CDR3 DNA reads TGTGCCAGCAGCCAGCCACGGGGGGGCGCCACAGATACGCAGTATTTT.

The rearrangement joins TRBV6-1 to TRBJ2-7; 10 nucleotides match TRBD2. Germline trimming cut 1 base from V and 11 bases from J; bases unmatched to any gene: 11. There are 15 residues in the CDR3. Per the germline V gene, CDR1 is MNHNS and CDR2 is SASEGT. CDR3 coding DNA: TGTGCCAGCAGTGAAGATGCTAGCGGGGGACTCGGGGAGTACTTC. Its protein product is CASSEDASGGLGEYF.

The chain is built from TRBV27 and TRBJ2-7, with D maybe TRBD1 (7 bases). In germline, CDR1 is MNHEY, CDR2 SMNVEV (reference sequence). This CDR3 comprises 14 residues. Deletions cut 6 bases from V and 2 bases from J, with 14 bases between. CDR3 region: CASSRQGGAYEQYF. In DNA, the CDR3 is TGTGCCAGCAGCCGACAGGGAGGCGCCTACGAGCAGTACTTC.

The J gene is TRBJ1-1, the V gene TRBV18; D is possibly TRBD1 (6 bases). V was clipped by 3 bases and J by 1 base, with 9 bases between them. Germline lookup yields CDR1 KGHSH and CDR2 LQKENI. This CDR3 is 14 amino acids long. The CDR3 loop is CASSPSTGNTEAFF. The CDR3 DNA is TGTGCCAGCTCACCCTCGACAGGGAACACTGAAGCTTTCTTT. The full variable domain, its missing parts supplied by reference TRBV18 and TRBJ1-1, is NAGVMQNPRHLVRRRGQEARLRCSPMKGHSHVYWYRQLPEEGLKFMVYLQKENIIDESGMPKERFSAEFPKEGPSILRIQQVVRGDSAAYFCASSPSTGNTEAFFGQGTRLTVV.

The genes are TRBV19 and TRBJ2-3; TRBD1 is a possible D gene (5 bases). CDR1 and CDR2 from the germline V gene are LNHDA and SQIVND (reference sequence). Deletions cut 3 bases from V and 3 bases from J, with 22 bases between. The CDR3 has 18 residues. CDR3 nucleotides: TGTGCCAGTAGTATTACCCCCCAGGGATCGAGGTTAACAGATACGCAGTATTTT. Translated, it gives CASSITPQGSRLTDTQYF.

The rearrangement links TRBV6-4 to TRBJ2-2; tentatively, D is TRBD2 (7 bases). The germline CDR1 and CDR2 sequences are MRHNA and SNTAGT. Trimming cost V 7 bases and J 4 bases, with 22 bases left between them. The CDR3 extends over 17 amino acids. CDR3 residues: CASNLRGGIWRTGELFF. CDR3 coding DNA: TGTGCCAGCAACCTAAGGGGGGGGATATGGCGCACCGGGGAGCTGTTTTTT.